This TCR beta chain came from a study of ipilimumab plus nivolumab after autologous stem cell transplantation. In the study overall: A median of roughly 8 nivolumab and a few ipilimumab doses were given. Both relapsed and primary refractory DLBCL were included.

Assay: immunoSEQ multiplex PCR; the TCRdb copy retains only in-frame clones and omits some. The table shows 84,000 or so clones, with 65% to 85% occurring only once. Ipilimumab, 1 mg/kg, started 14 to 28 days after autologous transplant. Through week 26, nivolumab 3 mg/kg IV was given weeks 1, 4, 7, 10, then biweekly. This sequence originates from a male donor with diffuse large B-cell lymphoma. The specimen was PBMCs, collected in a trial of ipilimumab plus nivolumab as post-transplant consolidation.

The CDR3 loop reads CASGWDAREQYF. DNA for the CDR3: TGTGCTAGTGGTTGGGACGCGAGAGAGCAGTACTTC. The rearrangement uses TRBV12-5 and TRBJ2-7, with D possibly called TRBD1 or TRBD2 (5 bases each). This CDR3 has 12 amino acids. Germline V gene lookup returns CDR1 LGHNT and CDR2 FRNRAP. V lost 4 bases, J lost 7 bases, and 11 bases lay in between.